This T cell receptor (beta chain) was recovered during a study of cytomegalovirus exposure and HLA in healthy donors. This PCR relied on a set of 60 Vbeta primers and 13 Jbeta primers. Sequenced by immunoSEQ multiplex PCR; TCRdb stores in-frame clones only, minus some. The repertoire includes approximately 160,000 clones, 65% to 85% of them detected once, and 1% to 1.5% sits in the top ten. CDR1 and CDR2 from the germline V gene are MDHEN and SYDVKM. Trimming removed 6 bases from V and 0 bases from J, with 11 bases in between. CDR3 length: 14 residues. Notes on the study in general: Researchers reported from a later analysis that most CMV-associated TCR beta chains appeared HLA-restricted.

A remark on this clone: No antigen is known for it.

Sequenced sample: PBMCs. The gene calls are TRBV28 and TRBJ1-2, with D maybe TRBD1 (6 bases). This clonotype originated in a man between 50 and 59 years old in good health and CMV-seropositive. CDR3 nucleotide sequence: TGTGCCAGCAGCCTACAGGGCCCTAACTATGGCTACACCTTC. Its translation: CASSLQGPNYGYTF.